These T cell receptor beta chains were read from a single sample in a study of blood T cell repertoires in COVID-19. Data came from immunoSEQ multiplex PCR; TCRdb stores just in-frame clones and leaves some out. The sample lists about 94,000 clones; 60% to 85% were seen once. Sequenced material: peripheral blood. The receptor source for this set is a human donor in a cohort sampled during active COVID-19. CDR3s include the opening cysteine and the closing phenylalanine or tryptophan. D genes are given only for firm matches. Clone size is not always given. Where it is, it says once, few, many or a class for expanded clones.

clone_size: once; d_call: TRBD1; j_call: TRBJ2-2; v_call: TRBV5-4; cdr3_nt: TGTGCCAGCAGCTTTCGGACAGGGGGGAACACCGGGGAGCTGTTTTTT; cdr3_aa: CASSFRTGGNTGELFF
clone_size: .; d_call: .; j_call: TRBJ1-1; v_call: TRBV28; cdr3_nt: TGTGCCAGCAGTTTTTCTGTCACTGAAGCTTTCTTT; cdr3_aa: CASSFSVTEAFF
clone_size: .; d_call: .; j_call: TRBJ1-6; v_call: TRBV5-5; cdr3_nt: TGTGCCAGCAGCTTCCCGAGGGCCCATAATTCACCCCTCCACTTT; cdr3_aa: CASSFPRAHNSPLHF
clone_size: few; d_call: TRBD2; j_call: TRBJ2-1; v_call: TRBV2; cdr3_nt: TGTGCCAGCACGGACGGGAGGGCCTATGAGCAGTTCTTC; cdr3_aa: CASTDGRAYEQFF
clone_size: .; d_call: .; j_call: TRBJ2-1; v_call: TRBV30; cdr3_nt: TGTGCCTGGCTTACTAGCAATGAGCAGTTCTTC; cdr3_aa: CAWLTSNEQFF
clone_size: .; d_call: .; j_call: TRBJ2-7; v_call: TRBV6-6; cdr3_nt: TGTGCCAGCACGTTTGGTCGGGGGCGGGGGTCCTACGAGCAGTACTTC; cdr3_aa: CASTFGRGRGSYEQYF
clone_size: .; d_call: .; j_call: TRBJ1-5; v_call: TRBV27; cdr3_nt: TGTGCCAGCAATCCAACAGGTGACACAATACGCAATCAGCCCCAGCATTTT; cdr3_aa: CASNPTGDTIRNQPQHF
clone_size: .; d_call: TRBD2; j_call: TRBJ2-1; v_call: TRBV30; cdr3_nt: TGTGCCTGGACCCGGACTAGGGCAGGATTTGAGCAGTTCTTC; cdr3_aa: CAWTRTRAGFEQFF
clone_size: .; d_call: .; j_call: TRBJ1-6; v_call: TRBV18; cdr3_nt: TGTGCCAGCTCACCACTCGACAGGAATAATTCACCCCTCCACTTT; cdr3_aa: CASSPLDRNNSPLHF
clone_size: .; d_call: TRBD1; j_call: TRBJ2-2; v_call: TRBV27; cdr3_nt: TGTGCCAGCAGTCCCAGGGGGTTGACCGGGGAGCTGTTTTTT; cdr3_aa: CASSPRGLTGELFF
clone_size: .; d_call: TRBD1; j_call: TRBJ2-1; v_call: TRBV9; cdr3_nt: TGTGCCAGCAGCGTAGGTTCCAGGGGGCGCGGCAATGAGCAGTTCTTC; cdr3_aa: CASSVGSRGRGNEQFF
clone_size: .; d_call: TRBD1; j_call: TRBJ2-7; v_call: TRBV29-1; cdr3_nt: TGCAGCGCCTCCGGGACAGGCAGCGGCGAGCAGTACTTC; cdr3_aa: CSASGTGSGEQYF
clone_size: many; d_call: .; j_call: TRBJ1-1; v_call: TRBV6-4; cdr3_nt: TGTGCCAGCAGTTTGGACCCGGGGGCTGAAGCTTTCTTT; cdr3_aa: CASSLDPGAEAFF
clone_size: once; d_call: .; j_call: TRBJ1-1; v_call: TRBV28; cdr3_nt: TGTGCCAGCACCACACCCACTGAAGCTTTCTTT; cdr3_aa: CASTTPTEAFF
clone_size: .; d_call: TRBD2; j_call: TRBJ2-7; v_call: TRBV2; cdr3_nt: TGTGCCAGCAGAGATATGGGACTAGCAGGCTACGAGCAGTACTTC; cdr3_aa: CASRDMGLAGYEQYF
clone_size: .; d_call: .; j_call: TRBJ1-2; v_call: TRBV20-1; cdr3_nt: TGCAGTGCTCTAGCCCCGGATGGCTACACCTTC; cdr3_aa: CSALAPDGYTF
clone_size: .; d_call: TRBD1; j_call: TRBJ1-1; v_call: TRBV7-2; cdr3_nt: TGTGCCAGCAGCTCGGCCCGAGGGCGAGACAGGGCTGAAGCTTTCTTT; cdr3_aa: CASSSARGRDRAEAFF